This T cell receptor (beta chain) was found in a study of blood T cell repertoires in COVID-19. J was trimmed by 8 bases and V by 10 bases; bases with no gene match: 7. Germline CDR1 and CDR2: MNHEY and SVGAGI. This CDR3 region has 13 residues. Per the original methods: Using reference gene primer amplification, nucleated cell counts were estimated. Libraries were prepared by immunoSEQ multiplex PCR; TCRdb keeps only in-frame clonotypes and omits some of them. That table is the source of V, J and clone size, and D and trimming were worked out from the DNA. The table records about 55,000 clones, 80% to 95% of them present only once.

J is TRBJ1-6 and V is TRBV6-5; 8 nucleotides agree with TRBD1. The sequenced sample was peripheral blood. The TCR comes from a human donor with active COVID-19. The donor label of this sample is uncertain. The CDR3 spells CANSGGRYSPLHF. As DNA, the CDR3 is TGTGCCAATTCAGGGGGCAGGTATTCACCCCTCCACTTT.